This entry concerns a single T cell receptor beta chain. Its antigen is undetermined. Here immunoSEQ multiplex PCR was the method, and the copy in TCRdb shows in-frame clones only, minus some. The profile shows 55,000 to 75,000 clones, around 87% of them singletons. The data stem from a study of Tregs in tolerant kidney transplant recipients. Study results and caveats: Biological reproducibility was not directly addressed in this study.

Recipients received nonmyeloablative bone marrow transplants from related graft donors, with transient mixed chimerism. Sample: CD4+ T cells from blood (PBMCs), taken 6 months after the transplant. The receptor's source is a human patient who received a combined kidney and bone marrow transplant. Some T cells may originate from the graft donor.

CDR3 sequence: CASSLLTGEGYGYTF. CDR3 DNA sequence: TGTGCCAGCAGCTTATTGACAGGGGAGGGCTATGGCTACACCTTC. The chain couples TRBV7-3 to TRBJ1-2; 8 bases align to TRBD1. The CDR3 length is 15 residues. V lost 2 bases to trimming and J lost 4 bases; unmatched junction nucleotides: 6. Germline V CDR1 and CDR2: SGHTA, FQGTGA.